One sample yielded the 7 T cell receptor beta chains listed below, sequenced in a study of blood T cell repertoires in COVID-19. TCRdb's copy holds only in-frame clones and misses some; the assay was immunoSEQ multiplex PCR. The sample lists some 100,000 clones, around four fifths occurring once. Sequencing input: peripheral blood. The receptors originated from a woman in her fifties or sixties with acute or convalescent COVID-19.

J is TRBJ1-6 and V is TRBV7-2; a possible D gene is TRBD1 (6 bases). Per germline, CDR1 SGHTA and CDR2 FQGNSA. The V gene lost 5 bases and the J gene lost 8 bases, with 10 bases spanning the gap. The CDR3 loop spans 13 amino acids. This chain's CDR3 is CASSTRQDSPLHF. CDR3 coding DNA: TGTGCCAGCAGCACCAGACAGGATTCACCCCTCCACTTT.

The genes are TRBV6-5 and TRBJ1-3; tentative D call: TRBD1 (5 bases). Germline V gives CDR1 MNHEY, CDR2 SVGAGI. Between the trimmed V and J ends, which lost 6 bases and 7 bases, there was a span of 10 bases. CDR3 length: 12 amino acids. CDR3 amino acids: CASRPGGNTIYF. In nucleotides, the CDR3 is TGTGCCAGCAGGCCGGGGGGTAACACCATATATTTT.

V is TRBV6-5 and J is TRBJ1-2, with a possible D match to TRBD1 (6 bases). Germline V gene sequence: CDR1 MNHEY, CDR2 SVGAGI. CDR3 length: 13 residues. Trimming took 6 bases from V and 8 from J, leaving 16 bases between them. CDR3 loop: CASRPPTGGGYTF. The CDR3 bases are TGTGCCAGCAGACCCCCGACAGGTGGAGGCTACACCTTC.

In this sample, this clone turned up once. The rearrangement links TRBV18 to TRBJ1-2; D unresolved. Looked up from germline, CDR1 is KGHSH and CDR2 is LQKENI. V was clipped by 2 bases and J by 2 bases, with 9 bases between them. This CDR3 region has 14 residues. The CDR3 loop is CASSPVLSNYGYTF. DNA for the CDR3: TGTGCCAGCTCACCAGTCCTGAGCAACTATGGCTACACCTTC.

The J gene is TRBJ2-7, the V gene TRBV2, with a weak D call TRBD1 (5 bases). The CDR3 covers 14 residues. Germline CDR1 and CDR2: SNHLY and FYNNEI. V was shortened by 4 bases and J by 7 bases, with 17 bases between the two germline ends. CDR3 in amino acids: CASSGQLLGWEQYF. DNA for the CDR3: TGTGCCAGCAGTGGACAGCTCTTAGGTTGGGAGCAGTACTTC. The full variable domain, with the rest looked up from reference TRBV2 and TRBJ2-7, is EPEVTQTPSHQVTQMGQEVILRCVPISNHLYFYWYRQILGQKVEFLVSFYNNEISEKSEIFDDQFSVERPDGSNFTLKIRSTKLEDSAMYFCASSGQLLGWEQYFGPGTRLTVT.

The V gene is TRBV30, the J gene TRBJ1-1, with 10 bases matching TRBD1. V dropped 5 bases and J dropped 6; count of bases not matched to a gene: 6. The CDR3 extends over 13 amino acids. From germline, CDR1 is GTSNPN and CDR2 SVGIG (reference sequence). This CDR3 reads CAWETGGASEAFF. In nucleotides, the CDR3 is TGTGCCTGGGAGACAGGGGGCGCGTCTGAAGCTTTCTTT.

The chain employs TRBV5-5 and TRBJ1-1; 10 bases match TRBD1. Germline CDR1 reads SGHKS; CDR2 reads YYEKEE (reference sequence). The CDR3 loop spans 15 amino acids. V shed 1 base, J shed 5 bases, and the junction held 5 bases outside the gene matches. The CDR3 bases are TGTGCCAGCAGCTTGAGAGGGGACAGGGGTACTGAAGCTTTCTTT. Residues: CASSLRGDRGTEAFF. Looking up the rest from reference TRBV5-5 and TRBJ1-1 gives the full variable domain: DAGVTQSPTHLIKTRGQQVTLRCSPISGHKSVSWYQQVLGQGPQFIFQYYEKEERGRGNFPDRFSARQFPNYSSELNVNALLLGDSALYLCASSLRGDRGTEAFFGQGTRLTVV.